The entry below describes one TCR beta chain. Each recovered donor of Cohort 3 presented with two negative PCRs, clearance, or symptom resolution. Per the original data handling: The assay estimated nucleated cells by amplifying reference gene primers. Clones were sequenced by immunoSEQ multiplex PCR, and TCRdb holds only the in-frame ones, with some missing. Clone size and the V and J calls come from that table; the DNA yielded D and trimming. Among 150,000 to 250,000 clones listed, around 90% were seen once. The germline V gene encodes CDR1 LGHNA and CDR2 YSLEER. Trimming cost V 3 bases and J 6 bases; bases outside gene matches: 5. The CDR3 covers 15 residues. This record belongs to a study of blood T cell repertoires in COVID-19.

The chain has TRBV4-3 and TRBJ2-2; 9 bases map to TRBD1. The sequencing sample was made of PBMCs or T cells enriched from blood (not recorded which). This clonotype was obtained from a woman younger than 45 who had recovered from COVID-19. This CDR3 is CASSQAGQGPGELFF. In DNA form, the CDR3 reads TGCGCCAGCAGCCAGGCGGGACAGGGTCCCGGGGAGCTGTTTTTT.